This TCR beta chain originates from a study of blood T cell repertoires in COVID-19. Study details: Acute-phase and convalescent COVID-19 samples originated in the United States, Italy and Spain.

V was cut by 6 bases and J by 9 bases, with 18 bases left in between. Germline lookup yields CDR1 MNHEY and CDR2 SMNVEV (reference sequence). This CDR3 has 15 residues. The authors' processing: How many nucleated cells were present was estimated from reference gene primer amplification. TCRdb keeps only in-frame clones here, not all; method: immunoSEQ multiplex PCR. V and J calls and clone size are as listed in that table; D and trimming were resolved from the DNA. Of 270,000 or so clones in the sample, around 86% were seen once. The TCR comes from a man aged 40-49 years with active or convalescent COVID-19. Sequenced sample: peripheral blood. The genes are TRBV27 and TRBJ1-6; D is possibly TRBD1 (5 bases). DNA for the CDR3: TGTGCCAGCAGCCGGGAGAAGGGGAAAGGTTCACCCCTCCACTTT. Translation: CASSREKGKGSPLHF.